This entry lists 25 T cell receptor beta chains sequenced from one sample in a study of human T cells and chemical hapten exposure. Total RNA came from unfractionated whole blood. Each CDR3 protein gets one entry after TCRdb re-called the 5' RACE reads with MiXCR. In the table there are about 140,000 distinct CDR3 sequences, about 4% of which are singletons. The receptors were gathered from a female donor in good health.

This clonotype was counted ten times or more. The V gene is TRBV2, the J gene TRBJ1-3, with a possible D match to TRBD1 (5 bases). CDR1 and CDR2 from the germline V gene are SNHLY and FYNNEI. V was trimmed by 3 bases and J by 0 bases, leaving 12 bases between them. CDR3 length: 16 amino acids. The CDR3 loop reads CASSDEGRASGNTIYF. In nucleotides, the CDR3 is TGTGCCAGCAGTGACGAGGGCAGGGCCTCTGGAAACACCATATATTTT.

This clonotype was recorded many times. CDR3 coding DNA: TGTGCCAGCAGCTTGCGGCGAGGCACTGAAGCTTTCTTT. Translating it yields CASSLRRGTEAFF. The chain employs TRBV7-2 and TRBJ1-1; D call uncertain. The CDR3 is 13 residues long. The V gene lost 3 bases and the J gene lost 4 bases, with 9 bases spanning the gap. Germline V gene data show CDR1 as SGHTA and CDR2 as FQGNSA. Based on the CDR3 plus reference TRBV7-2 and TRBJ1-1, the full variable domain is GAGVSQSPSNKVTEKGKDVELRCDPISGHTALYWYRQSLGQGLEFLIYFQGNSAPDKSGLPSDRFSAERTGGSVSTLTIQRTQQEDSAVYLCASSLRRGTEAFFGQGTRLTVV.

This clonotype was found many times. This chain links TRBV29-1 with TRBJ1-2; possible D gene TRBD1, 5 bases. Germline V gene sequence: CDR1 SQVTM, CDR2 ANQGSEA. The CDR3 sequence is 11 residues long. This chain's CDR3 is CRTGASYGYTF. DNA for the CDR3: TGCAGAACAGGAGCCTCCTATGGCTACACCTTC.

This clonotype was seen many times. The V and J genes are TRBV7-2 and TRBJ2-1; D gene unclear. The CDR3 runs to 15 residues. Germline CDR1 is SGHTA and CDR2 is FQGNSA. Between the trimmed V and J ends, which lost 3 bases and 3 bases, there was a span of 12 bases. Here the CDR3 reads CASSFFSADYNEQFF. CDR3 nucleotides: TGTGCCAGCAGCTTCTTCTCGGCTGACTACAATGAGCAGTTCTTC.

As DNA, the CDR3 is TGCGCCAGCAACTCAGGAAGCTCCTACGAGCAGTACTTC. Translating gives CASNSGSSYEQYF. The V gene is TRBV5-1, the J gene TRBJ2-7, with D uncertain. Germline V gene lookup returns CDR1 SGHRS and CDR2 YFSETQ. The CDR3 is 13 residues long. Trimming shortened V by 6 bases and J by 0 bases, and 10 bases separated the two germline ends. The whole variable domain, remainder taken from reference TRBV5-1 and TRBJ2-7, is KAGVTQTPRYLIKTRGQQVTLSCSPISGHRSVSWYQQTPGQGLQFLFEYFSETQRNKGNFPGRFSGRQFSNSRSEMNVSTLELGDSALYLCASNSGSSYEQYFGPGTRLTVT.

This clonotype has a count of ten or more. V usage is TRBV11-2 and J usage is TRBJ2-5, with D possibly being TRBD1 (5 bases). Germline V gene sequence: CDR1 SGHAT, CDR2 FQNNGV. Trimming took off 1 base at V and 1 base at J, with 7 bases between the two ends. The CDR3 totals 14 residues. CDR3 DNA sequence: TGTGCCAGCAGCTTAGGACAGCTCCAAGAGACCCAGTACTTC. Protein product: CASSLGQLQETQYF. Full variable domain (missing parts from reference TRBV11-2 and TRBJ2-5): EAGVAQSPRYKIIEKRQSVAFWCNPISGHATLYWYQQILGQGPKLLIQFQNNGVVDDSQLPKDRFSAERLKGVDSTLKIQPAKLEDSAVYLCASSLGQLQETQYFGPGTRLLVL.

This clonotype appeared many times. The genes are TRBV7-6 and TRBJ1-2; D is undetermined. CDR1 and CDR2 (germline): SGHVS, FNYEAQ. This CDR3 is 17 amino acids long. Trimming removed 2 bases at V and 4 bases at J, with 20 bases between. The CDR3 here is CASSLLPRGTEGYGYTF. In DNA, the CDR3 is TGTGCCAGCAGCTTACTTCCGCGAGGAACTGAAGGCTATGGCTACACCTTC. Using reference TRBV7-6 and TRBJ1-2 for the parts outside the CDR3, the full variable domain is GAGVSQSPRYKVTKRGQDVALRCDPISGHVSLYWYRQALGQGPEFLTYFNYEAQQDKSGLPNDRFSAERPEGSISTLTIQRTEQRDSAMYRCASSLLPRGTEGYGYTFGSGTRLTVV.

The table lists this clonotype with many counts. The V call is TRBV7-2, the J call TRBJ2-3; no definite D call. Germline CDR1 and CDR2: SGHTA and FQGNSA. The CDR3 is 12 amino acids. Trimming took 5 bases from V and 1 from J, leaving 4 bases between them. The CDR3 spells CASSARTDTQYF. As DNA, the CDR3 is TGTGCCAGCAGCGCCCGCACAGATACGCAGTATTTT.

This clonotype appeared many times. The CDR3 DNA reads TGTGCCACCAGTGATTTGCGTCGGAGTGCTGACTACGAGCAGTACTTC. Its protein is CATSDLRRSADYEQYF. This chain joins TRBV24-1 and TRBJ2-7, with D uncertain. This CDR3 region has 16 residues. CDR1 KGHDR and CDR2 SFDVKD come from the germline V gene. V shed 0 bases and J shed 3 bases, with 14 bases lying between them.

In its sample, this clonotype was seen many times. The rearrangement uses TRBV12-3 or TRBV12-4 and TRBJ2-1, with 9 nucleotides matching TRBD2. The CDR3 is made up of 15 amino acids. The junction had 5 bases not matched to a gene; V was cut back by 2 bases and J by 6 bases. The CDR3 protein is CASSLRAGGRNEQFF. CDR3 bases: TGTGCCAGCAGTTTAAGGGCGGGGGGGCGCAATGAGCAGTTCTTC.

This clonotype has a count of ten or more. This chain connects TRBV10-3 to TRBJ2-1, with 14 bases aligning to TRBD2. Looked up from germline, CDR1 is ENHRY and CDR2 is SYGVKD. CDR3 length equals 16 residues. With 5 bases clipped from V and 6 bases from J, the junction kept 6 bases outside the gene matches. CDR3 DNA: TGTGCCATCAGTTTTCGGACTAGCGGGGGGTCCAATGAGCAGTTCTTC. Residues: CAISFRTSGGSNEQFF.

This clonotype was seen a handful of times. The chain couples TRBV30 to TRBJ1-5; D unresolved. Per the germline V gene, CDR1 is GTSNPN and CDR2 is SVGIG (reference sequence). The CDR3 runs 14 residues. V lost 1 base, J lost 0 bases, and 7 bases lay in between. This CDR3 reads CAWSDGVSNQPQHF. The CDR3 DNA reads as TGTGCCTGGAGTGACGGGGTTAGCAATCAGCCCCAGCATTTT.

This clonotype was picked up many times. The V and J genes are TRBV12-3 or TRBV12-4 and TRBJ2-2, with 8 nucleotides matching TRBD1. V was clipped by 4 bases and J by 6 bases; unmatched bases: 4. The CDR3 covers 14 residues. In DNA, the CDR3 is TGTGCCAGCAGTTGGACAGGGATCTCCGGGGAGCTGTTTTTT. It specifies CASSWTGISGELFF.

Ten or more counts support this clonotype. The chain carries TRBV29-1 and TRBJ2-1; D is perhaps TRBD1 (6 bases). There are 13 residues in the CDR3. CDR1 and CDR2 from the germline V gene are SQVTM and ANQGSEA. V was trimmed by 6 bases and J by 1 base, leaving 10 bases between them. CDR3 residues: CSVAQGSYNEQFF. CDR3 DNA sequence: TGCAGCGTAGCACAGGGTTCCTACAATGAGCAGTTCTTC.

There are a few counts of this clonotype. This may come from a read error, since a much larger clone is one base off. The chain recombines TRBV10-2 with TRBJ2-3; TRBD2 is a possible D gene (5 bases). Germline CDR1 is WSHSY and CDR2 is SAAADI. V dropped 7 bases and J dropped 2 bases, with 10 bases sitting between them. The CDR3 spans 13 residues. The CDR3 DNA reads as TGCGCCAGCACCCGGGGTGTCACAGATACGCAGTATTTT. Translated, it gives CASTRGVTDTQYF.

In its sample, this clonotype was seen many times. J is TRBJ1-4 and V is TRBV5-4; 7 bases line up with TRBD1. This CDR3 is built from 18 residues. CDR1 and CDR2 from the germline V gene are SGHNT and YYREEE (reference sequence). The V gene end was trimmed by 3 bases and the J gene end by 6 bases; junction bases not matched to a gene: 17. The CDR3 DNA reads as TGTGCCAGCAGCTCGCGGGAGAACAGGGGCAGGCGTTATGAAAAACTGTTTTTT. This translates into CASSSRENRGRRYEKLFF.

This clonotype was recorded many times. The CDR3, as DNA: TGTGCCAGCAGCCGGAGGGGGCTAGCGGGGGGTGAGCAGTTCTTC. Translation gives CASSRRGLAGGEQFF. The rearrangement links TRBV5-6 to TRBJ2-1; TRBD2 matches at 11 bases. J was trimmed by 9 bases and V by 4 bases; bases with no gene match: 9. The CDR3 is 15 amino acids. Looked up from germline, CDR1 is SGHDT and CDR2 is YYEEEE.

This clonotype came up many times. The chain employs TRBV28 and TRBJ2-7; TRBD1 is a possible D gene (6 bases). The germline V and J ends were trimmed by 6 bases and 3 bases, with 18 bases remaining between them. This CDR3 is 15 amino acids long. Germline CDR1 MDHEN, CDR2 SYDVKM. CDR3 region: CASRPTGLQIYEQYF. The CDR3 DNA follows: TGTGCCAGCAGGCCCACAGGGCTCCAAATCTACGAGCAGTACTTC.

This clonotype was counted ten times or more. V is TRBV14 and J is TRBJ2-7; D ambiguous. The germline V and J ends were trimmed by 3 bases and 4 bases, with 13 bases remaining between them. The CDR3 sequence is 14 residues long. Germline CDR1 and CDR2: SGHDN and FVKESK. In DNA, the CDR3 is TGTGCCAGCAGCCAGGGCATTCTAGGGTACGAGCAGTACTTC. Residues: CASSQGILGYEQYF.

This sequence joins TRBV20-1 and TRBJ2-5; possible D gene TRBD1, 5 bases. The length of the CDR3 is 13 residues. The V and J ends lost 7 bases and 5 bases respectively, with 17 bases between them. The germline V gene encodes CDR1 DFQATT and CDR2 SNEGSKA (reference sequence). DNA for the CDR3: TGCAGTGGGGGTGGTGGGGCTGGGGAGACCCAGTACTTC. Amino acid sequence: CSGGGGAGETQYF.

The chain is built from TRBV4-2 and TRBJ1-5, with no clear D. Germline CDR1 reads LGHNA; CDR2 reads YNFKEQ. The CDR3 extends over 17 amino acids. Trimming cost V 0 bases and J 0 bases, with 12 bases left between them. The CDR3 sequence: CASSQDLPGISNQPQHF. The CDR3, as DNA: TGTGCCAGCAGCCAAGATCTCCCCGGGATTAGCAATCAGCCCCAGCATTTT.

The sample holds a few counts of this clonotype. This chain uses TRBV30 with TRBJ1-1; D call uncertain. Trimming shortened V by 0 bases and J by 7 bases, and 6 bases separated the two germline ends. The length of the CDR3 is 11 residues. The germline V gene has CDR1 GTSNPN and CDR2 SVGIG (reference sequence). DNA of the CDR3: TGTGCCTGGAGTGTACGGGGTGAAGCTTTCTTT. Translating gives CAWSVRGEAFF.

This clonotype showed up many times. The V and J genes are TRBV7-2 and TRBJ2-4; tentatively, D is TRBD2 (6 bases). This CDR3 has 16 residues. Germline V gene sequence: CDR1 SGHTA, CDR2 FQGNSA. Deletions cut 5 bases from V and 8 bases from J, with 22 bases between. The CDR3 region is CASSRLAARRQDIQYF. DNA of the CDR3: TGTGCCAGCAGCCGATTAGCGGCCCGCCGTCAGGACATTCAGTACTTC.

In its sample, this clonotype was seen many times. This sequence joins TRBV12-3 or TRBV12-4 and TRBJ2-1, with TRBD1 identical over 12 bases. Losses at the gene ends were 5 bases for V and 6 bases for J; bases not matched to a gene: 8. The CDR3 loop spans 16 amino acids. In nucleotides, the CDR3 is TGTGCCAGCAGTCCGGTGGGACAGGGGGCGGGCAATGAGCAGTTCTTC. Protein sequence: CASSPVGQGAGNEQFF.

This clonotype was detected ten times or more. V gene TRBV6-2 or TRBV6-3 combines with J gene TRBJ2-7; D is uncertain. CDR1 is MNHEY, CDR2 SVGEGT, per germline. This CDR3 has 18 residues. V dropped 2 bases and J dropped 5 bases, with 25 bases sitting between them. CDR3 in amino acids: CASSYRPFEHPTPHEQYF. DNA for the CDR3: TGTGCCAGCAGTTACCGACCATTCGAACACCCCACTCCCCACGAGCAGTACTTC.